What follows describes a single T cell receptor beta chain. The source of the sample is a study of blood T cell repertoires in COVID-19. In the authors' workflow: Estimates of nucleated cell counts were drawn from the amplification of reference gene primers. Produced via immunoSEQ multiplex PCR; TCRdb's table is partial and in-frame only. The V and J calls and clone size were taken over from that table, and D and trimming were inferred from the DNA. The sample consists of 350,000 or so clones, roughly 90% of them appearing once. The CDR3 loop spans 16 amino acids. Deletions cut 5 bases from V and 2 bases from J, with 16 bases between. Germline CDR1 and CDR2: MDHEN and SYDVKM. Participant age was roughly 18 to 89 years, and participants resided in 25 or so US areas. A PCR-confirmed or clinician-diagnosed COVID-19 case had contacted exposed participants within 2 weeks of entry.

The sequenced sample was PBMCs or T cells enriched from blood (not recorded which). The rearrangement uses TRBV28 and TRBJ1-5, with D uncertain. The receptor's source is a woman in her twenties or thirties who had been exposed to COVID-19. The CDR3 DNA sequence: TGTGCCAGCAGTGATCCCCTGGGCTCGGGCAATCAGCCCCAGCATTTT. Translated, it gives CASSDPLGSGNQPQHF.